This T cell receptor beta chain was recorded in a study of tumor-infiltrating lymphocytes in primary liver carcinoma. The roughly 18-34 mg bulk tissue piece was not sorted before simultaneous RNA and DNA extraction. The CDR3 runs 10 residues. Germline-derived CDR1 and CDR2 are SQVTM and ANQGSEA. With 6 bases clipped from V and 10 bases from J, the junction kept 1 base outside the gene matches. About this clonotype: This sequence may be a read error, since a much larger clone differs from it by one base. In this CDR3 the conserved last residue, phenylalanine or tryptophan, is missing, so a read error is likely.

The investigators made TCR beta cDNA from 400 to 500 ng total RNA, using a constant-region primer. Employing slightly modified ARM-PCR, three nested multiplex PCR rounds were run, and these gave rise to the TCR beta libraries. The first two PCR rounds used TRBV1-TRBV30 primers with a Cbeta primer, roughly 10 cycles each. TCRdb reanalysed the multiplex PCR reads using MiXCR and keeps one entry per CDR3 protein. The sample contains just under 95,000 distinct CDR3 sequences, about 70% of which appear only once. J is TRBJ2-1 and V is TRBV29-1, with 9 bases that match TRBD2. This receptor was identified in a man aged 35 to 55 with primary liver carcinoma and hepatitis B virus infection. Material for sequencing was tumor-adjacent normal liver tissue. CDR3 bases: TGCAGCGTGCTAGCGGGAGAGCAGTTCATC. Its protein is CSVLAGEQFI.